The 30 T cell receptor beta chains presented below share a single source sample, sequenced in a study of T cells expressing NK-cell markers. TCRdb reprocessed the 5' RACE reads, with one entry per CDR3 protein and no DNA. This sample's table reports fewer than 16,000 distinct CDR3 sequences. The sample was blood T cells: a sorted CD56 or NKG2C T cell subset, CD4+ or CD8+ T cells, or bulk PBMC T cells (not recorded which). Receptor source: a man aged 18 to 70 in good health.

This rearrangement joins TRBV10-3 to TRBJ2-5. The CDR3 is 13 residues long. The germline gives CDR1 ENHRY, CDR2 SYGVKD. CDR3 sequence reads: CAISELLGLTQYF.

The chain links TRBV6-1 to TRBJ2-7; the TRBD1 assignment by TCRdb is unverifiable without DNA. Germline loops: CDR1 MNHNS, CDR2 SASEGT. The CDR3 length is 17 residues. The CDR3 region is CASRDHGQGASGYEQYF.

CDR3 protein: CASSWGEQETQYF. The chain is built from TRBV27 and TRBJ2-5; the D gene TCRdb calls, TRBD1, cannot be checked with no DNA. The length of the CDR3 is 13 residues. Germline assignment: CDR1 MNHEY and CDR2 SMNVEV (reference sequence).

V and J are TRBV3-1 and TRBJ2-3; TCRdb gives TRBD2 as the D gene, but with no DNA this cannot be confirmed. Looked up from germline, CDR1 is LGHDT and CDR2 is YNNKEL (reference sequence). The length of the CDR3 is 16 residues. The CDR3 is CASSRTSGRGTDTQYF.

The chain uses TRBV20-1 and TRBJ2-1. The CDR3 totals 11 residues. The germline gives CDR1 DFQATT, CDR2 SNEGSKA (reference sequence). CDR3 region: CSARADNEQFF.

The chain uses TRBV20-1 and TRBJ1-1; TCRdb returns TRBD1, unconfirmable since there is no DNA. Germline V gene sequence: CDR1 DFQATT, CDR2 SNEGSKA (reference sequence). This CDR3 is 14 amino acids long. This CDR3 is CSARELGASTEAFF.

The chain uses TRBV5-1 and TRBJ2-7; with no DNA, the TCRdb D assignment of TRBD2 cannot be verified. CDR3 length equals 15 residues. Germline CDR1 is SGHRS and CDR2 is YFSETQ. CDR3 sequence: CASRPGLARIYEQYF.

The chain couples TRBV28 to TRBJ2-3; as DNA is missing, the TRBD2 call by TCRdb cannot be tested. This CDR3 contains 14 residues. Germline CDR1 reads MDHEN; CDR2 reads SYDVKM. Here the CDR3 reads CASSRTSGRNTQYF.

The genes are TRBV19 and TRBJ2-5; TCRdb indicates TRBD2, and absent DNA this call remains unverified. The length of the CDR3 is 20 residues. Germline V gene sequence: CDR1 LNHDA, CDR2 SQIVND (reference sequence). The CDR3 spells CASSIVLRRDMWREGETQYF.

This chain uses TRBV5-1 with TRBJ2-5. This CDR3 region has 11 residues. Germline V gene lookup returns CDR1 SGHRS and CDR2 YFSETQ. The CDR3 is CASSREETQYF.

The chain employs TRBV7-3 and TRBJ2-3. Germline V gene lookup returns CDR1 SGHTA and CDR2 FQGTGA. The CDR3 has 13 residues. CDR3 amino acids: CASSPAGTDTQYF.

This chain links TRBV7-2 with TRBJ1-6; the D call of TRBD1 rests on TCRdb alone, since no DNA is present to check it. The length of the CDR3 is 16 residues. Germline V gene lookup returns CDR1 SGHTA and CDR2 FQGNSA. The CDR3 is CASSLVGGGNNSPLHF.

This sequence joins TRBV6-5 and TRBJ2-7. The CDR3 is made up of 11 amino acids. In germline, CDR1 is MNHEY, CDR2 SVGAGI. CDR3 residues: CASSTGYEQYF.

The J gene is TRBJ1-3, the V gene TRBV5-1. The CDR3 length is 16 residues. CDR1 and CDR2 (germline): SGHRS, YFSETQ. The CDR3 reads CASSLSGSLGGNTIYF.

This chain links TRBV7-2 with TRBJ2-3. This CDR3 spans 14 amino acids. The germline CDR1 and CDR2 sequences are SGHTA and FQGNSA. The chain's CDR3 is CASSLIGSTDTQYF. The full variable domain, in which reference TRBV7-2 and TRBJ2-3 provide the parts outside the CDR3, is GAGVSQSPSNKVTEKGKDVELRCDPISGHTALYWYRQSLGQGLEFLIYFQGNSAPDKSGLPSDRFSAERTGGSVSTLTIQRTQQEDSAVYLCASSLIGSTDTQYFGPGTRLTVL.

V is TRBV4-2 and J is TRBJ2-5; TCRdb gives TRBD1 as the D gene, but with no DNA this cannot be confirmed. This CDR3 is 15 amino acids long. Germline lookup yields CDR1 LGHNA and CDR2 YNFKEQ. This CDR3 is CASSQGTVFQETQYF.

The rearrangement joins TRBV18 to TRBJ2-3. Germline assignment: CDR1 KGHSH and CDR2 LQKENI. The CDR3 loop spans 13 amino acids. CDR3 sequence reads: CASSPPSTDTQYF. The full variable domain, rest sourced from reference TRBV18 and TRBJ2-3, is NAGVMQNPRHLVRRRGQEARLRCSPMKGHSHVYWYRQLPEEGLKFMVYLQKENIIDESGMPKERFSAEFPKEGPSILRIQQVVRGDSAAYFCASSPPSTDTQYFGPGTRLTVL.

The chain combines TRBV5-1 with TRBJ1-6. The length of the CDR3 is 13 residues. Per germline, CDR1 SGHRS and CDR2 YFSETQ. This CDR3 reads CASSLRRESPLHF.

The chain has TRBV29-1 and TRBJ2-5; the TRBD1 assignment by TCRdb is unverifiable without DNA. CDR1 is SQVTM and CDR2 is ANQGSEA in the germline V gene. CDR3 length: 13 amino acids. Here the CDR3 reads CSVVRQGGETQYF.

The J gene is TRBJ1-4, the V gene TRBV4-2; absent DNA, TCRdb's TRBD1 call cannot be checked. The germline gives CDR1 LGHNA, CDR2 YNFKEQ. This CDR3 comprises 17 residues. CDR3 loop: CASSQDPSGIGAEKLFF.

The rearrangement joins TRBV7-7 to TRBJ2-5; TCRdb's D call of TRBD1 is untestable without DNA. The CDR3 runs to 15 residues. Germline CDR1 and CDR2: SSHAT and FNYEAQ (reference sequence). The CDR3 sequence is CASSLGQASQETQYF.

J is TRBJ2-5 and V is TRBV5-1; TCRdb's D call, TRBD2, is unchecked because there is no DNA. Germline V lookup: CDR1 SGHRS, CDR2 YFSETQ. The CDR3 extends over 18 amino acids. The chain's CDR3 is CASSFYLAGGQYQETQYF.

The chain recombines TRBV7-2 with TRBJ1-2; absent DNA, TCRdb's TRBD1 call cannot be checked. Germline CDR1 SGHTA, CDR2 FQGNSA. There are 14 residues in the CDR3. The CDR3 reads CASSLEGPSKGYTF.

The chain joins TRBV20-1 to TRBJ2-5; TCRdb's D gene call, TRBD1, goes unchecked for lack of DNA. CDR1 is DFQATT and CDR2 is SNEGSKA in the germline V gene (reference sequence). The CDR3 spans 13 residues. CDR3 in amino acids: CSAQGGVGETQYF.

The rearrangement links TRBV20-1 to TRBJ1-5; checking the TCRdb D call of TRBD1 is not possible without DNA. The CDR3 sequence is 15 residues long. The germline V gene has CDR1 DFQATT and CDR2 SNEGSKA (reference sequence). CDR3 sequence reads: CSAREQGQFFQPQHF.

The genes are TRBV5-1 and TRBJ2-1; no DNA is available, so the TRBD2 call from TCRdb remains unchecked. This CDR3 has 18 amino acids. Germline V gene data show CDR1 as SGHRS and CDR2 as YFSETQ. CDR3 region: CASSPVGTSLGTYNEQFF.

The genes are TRBV20-1 and TRBJ1-1; the D gene TCRdb calls, TRBD1, cannot be checked with no DNA. Per germline, CDR1 DFQATT and CDR2 SNEGSKA (reference sequence). This CDR3 has 13 residues. The CDR3 here is CSARVGGNTEAFF.

According to its frequency, this clonotype is large. The chain recombines TRBV10-3 with TRBJ2-3; checking the TCRdb D call of TRBD2 is not possible without DNA. Germline CDR1 is ENHRY and CDR2 is SYGVKD. The CDR3 spans 19 residues. CDR3 amino acids: CAISEPVTTSGDPTDTQYF.

This rearrangement joins TRBV3-1 to TRBJ1-6. Germline V gene sequence: CDR1 LGHDT, CDR2 YNNKEL (reference sequence). This CDR3 is built from 16 residues. The CDR3 sequence is CASSQVAQRNNSPLHF.

The chain employs TRBV20-1 and TRBJ2-2. Germline-derived CDR1 and CDR2 are DFQATT and SNEGSKA (reference sequence). The CDR3 contains 13 residues. The CDR3 region is CSVRHDNTGELFF.